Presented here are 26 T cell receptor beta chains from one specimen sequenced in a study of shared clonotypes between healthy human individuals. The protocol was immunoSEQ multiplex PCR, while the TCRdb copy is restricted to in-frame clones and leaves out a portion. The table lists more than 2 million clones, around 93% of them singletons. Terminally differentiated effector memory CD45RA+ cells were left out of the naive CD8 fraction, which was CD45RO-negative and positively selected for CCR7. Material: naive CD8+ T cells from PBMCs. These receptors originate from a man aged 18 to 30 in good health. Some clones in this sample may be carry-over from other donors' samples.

CDR3 region: CASSLSVMNTEAFF. The CDR3 DNA follows: TGCGCCAGCAGCTTGTCAGTGATGAACACTGAAGCTTTCTTT. V and J are TRBV5-1 and TRBJ1-1; D not certain. This CDR3 region has 14 residues. Between the trimmed V and J ends, which lost 1 base and 0 bases, there was a span of 7 bases. Germline lookup yields CDR1 SGHRS and CDR2 YFSETQ. Variable domain in full (rest from reference TRBV5-1 and TRBJ1-1): KAGVTQTPRYLIKTRGQQVTLSCSPISGHRSVSWYQQTPGQGLQFLFEYFSETQRNKGNFPGRFSGRQFSNSRSEMNVSTLELGDSALYLCASSLSVMNTEAFFGQGTRLTVV.

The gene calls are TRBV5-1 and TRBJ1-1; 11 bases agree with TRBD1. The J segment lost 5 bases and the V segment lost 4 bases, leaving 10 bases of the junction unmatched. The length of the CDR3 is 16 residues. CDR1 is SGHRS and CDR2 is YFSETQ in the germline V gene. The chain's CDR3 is CASSPGQGARDTEAFF. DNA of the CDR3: TGCGCCAGCAGCCCAGGACAGGGGGCGAGGGATACTGAAGCTTTCTTT.

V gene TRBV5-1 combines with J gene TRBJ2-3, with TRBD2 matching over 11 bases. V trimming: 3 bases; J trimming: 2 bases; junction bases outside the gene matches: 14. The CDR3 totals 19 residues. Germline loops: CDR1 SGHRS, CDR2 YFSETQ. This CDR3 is CASSSPRASGRIVTDTQYF. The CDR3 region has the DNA TGCGCCAGCAGCTCGCCTCGGGCTAGCGGGAGGATCGTCACAGATACGCAGTATTTT.

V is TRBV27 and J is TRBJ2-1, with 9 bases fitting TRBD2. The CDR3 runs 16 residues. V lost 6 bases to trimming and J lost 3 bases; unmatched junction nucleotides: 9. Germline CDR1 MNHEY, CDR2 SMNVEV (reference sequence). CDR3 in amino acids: CASRQEAGGFYNEQFF. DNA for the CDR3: TGTGCCAGCAGACAAGAAGCGGGAGGCTTCTACAATGAGCAGTTCTTC.

This CDR3 is CASSARGLAYEQYF. The CDR3 DNA reads TGTGCCAGCAGTGCCAGAGGTCTGGCCTACGAGCAGTACTTC. The chain couples TRBV6-1 to TRBJ2-7; D ambiguous. The CDR3 spans 14 residues. V was pared by 4 bases and J by 2 bases, with 12 bases between. In germline, CDR1 is MNHNS, CDR2 SASEGT.

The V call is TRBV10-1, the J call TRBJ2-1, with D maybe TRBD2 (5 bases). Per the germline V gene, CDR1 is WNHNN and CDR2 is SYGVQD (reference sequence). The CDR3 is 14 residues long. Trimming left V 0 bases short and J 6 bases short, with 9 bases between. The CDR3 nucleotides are TGCGCCAGCAGTGAGTCGGGAGTGGGCAATGAGCAGTTCTTC. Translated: CASSESGVGNEQFF.

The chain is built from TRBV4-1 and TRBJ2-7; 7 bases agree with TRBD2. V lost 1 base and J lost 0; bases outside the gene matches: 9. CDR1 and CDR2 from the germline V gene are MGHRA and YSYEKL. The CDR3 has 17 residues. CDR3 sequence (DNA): TGCGCCAGCAGCCAAGGTCCCGTGGGAGGGCTCTCCTACGAGCAGTACTTC. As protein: CASSQGPVGGLSYEQYF.

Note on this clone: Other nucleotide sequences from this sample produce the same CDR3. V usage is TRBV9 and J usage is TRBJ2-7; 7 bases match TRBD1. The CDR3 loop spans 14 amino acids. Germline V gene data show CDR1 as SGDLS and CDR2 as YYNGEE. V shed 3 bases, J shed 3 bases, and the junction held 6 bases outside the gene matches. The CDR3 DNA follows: TGTGCCAGCAGCGGACGGGACAGCCTCTACGAGCAGTACTTC. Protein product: CASSGRDSLYEQYF.

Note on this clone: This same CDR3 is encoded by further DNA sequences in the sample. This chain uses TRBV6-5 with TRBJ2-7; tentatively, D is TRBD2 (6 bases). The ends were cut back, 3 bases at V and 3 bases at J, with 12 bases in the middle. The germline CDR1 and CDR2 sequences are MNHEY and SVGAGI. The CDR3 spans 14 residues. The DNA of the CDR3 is TGTGCCAGCAGTTATGGATCGGGGGTCTACGAGCAGTACTTC. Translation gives CASSYGSGVYEQYF.

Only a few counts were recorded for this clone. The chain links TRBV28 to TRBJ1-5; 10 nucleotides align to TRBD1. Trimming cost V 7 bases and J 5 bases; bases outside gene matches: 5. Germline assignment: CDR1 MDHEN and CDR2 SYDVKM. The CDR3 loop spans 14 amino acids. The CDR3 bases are TGTGCCAGCAAGGGACAGGGGCCACATCAGCCCCAGCATTTT. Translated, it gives CASKGQGPHQPQHF. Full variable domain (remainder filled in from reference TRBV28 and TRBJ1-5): DVKVTQSSRYLVKRTGEKVFLECVQDMDHENMFWYRQDPGLGLRLIYFSYDVKMKEKGDIPEGYSVSREKKERFSLILESASTNQTSMYLCASKGQGPHQPQHFGDGTRLSIL.

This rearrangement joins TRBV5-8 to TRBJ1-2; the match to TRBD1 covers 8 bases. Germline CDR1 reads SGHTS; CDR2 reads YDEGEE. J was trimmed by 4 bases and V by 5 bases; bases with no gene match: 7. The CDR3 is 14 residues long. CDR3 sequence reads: CASRGTGNSYGYTF. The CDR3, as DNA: TGTGCCAGCAGGGGGACAGGCAACAGCTATGGCTACACCTTC.

The CDR3 coding sequence is TGTGCCAGCAGTCGGAGCGGCTCCGAGCAGTACTTC. This encodes CASSRSGSEQYF. V usage is TRBV9 and J usage is TRBJ2-7; D may be TRBD2 (5 bases). V was trimmed by 5 bases and J by 6 bases, leaving 12 bases between them. CDR3 length equals 12 residues. Looked up from germline, CDR1 is SGDLS and CDR2 is YYNGEE.

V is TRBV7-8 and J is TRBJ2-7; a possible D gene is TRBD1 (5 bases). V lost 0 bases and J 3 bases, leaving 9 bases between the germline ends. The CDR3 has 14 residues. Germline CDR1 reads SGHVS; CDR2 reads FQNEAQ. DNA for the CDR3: TGTGCCAGCAGCTTAGCGAACAGGCGCTACGAGCAGTACTTC. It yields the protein CASSLANRRYEQYF.

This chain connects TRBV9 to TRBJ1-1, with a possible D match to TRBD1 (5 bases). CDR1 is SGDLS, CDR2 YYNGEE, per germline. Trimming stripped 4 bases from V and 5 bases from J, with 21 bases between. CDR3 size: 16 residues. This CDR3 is CASSPSGGALGTEAFF. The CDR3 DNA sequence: TGTGCCAGCAGCCCGTCAGGAGGGGCGCTGGGGACTGAAGCTTTCTTT.

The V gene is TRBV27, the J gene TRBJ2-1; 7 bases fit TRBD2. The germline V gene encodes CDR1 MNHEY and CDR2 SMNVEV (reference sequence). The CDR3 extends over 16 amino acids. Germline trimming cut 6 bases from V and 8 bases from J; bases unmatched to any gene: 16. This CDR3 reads CASSRRWARELDEQFF. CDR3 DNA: TGTGCCAGCAGCCGGCGCTGGGCGCGGGAGTTAGATGAGCAGTTCTTC.

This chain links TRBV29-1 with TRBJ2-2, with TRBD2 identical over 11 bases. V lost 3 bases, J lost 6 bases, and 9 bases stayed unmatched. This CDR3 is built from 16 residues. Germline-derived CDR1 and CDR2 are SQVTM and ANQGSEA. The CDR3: CSVDGVAGGPSGELFF. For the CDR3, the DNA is TGCAGCGTTGACGGGGTAGCGGGAGGGCCTTCCGGGGAGCTGTTTTTT.

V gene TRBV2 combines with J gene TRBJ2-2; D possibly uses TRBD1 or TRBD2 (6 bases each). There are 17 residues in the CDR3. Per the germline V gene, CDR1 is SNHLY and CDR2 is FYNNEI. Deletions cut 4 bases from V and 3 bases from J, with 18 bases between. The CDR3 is CASSGPGPGAYTGELFF. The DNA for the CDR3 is TGTGCCAGCAGTGGGCCGGGCCCGGGGGCTTACACCGGGGAGCTGTTTTTT.

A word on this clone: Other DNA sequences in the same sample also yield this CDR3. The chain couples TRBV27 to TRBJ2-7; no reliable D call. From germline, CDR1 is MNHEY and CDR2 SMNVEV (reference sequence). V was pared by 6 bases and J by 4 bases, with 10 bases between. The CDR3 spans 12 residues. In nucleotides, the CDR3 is TGTGCCAGCAGGGGCAGTCCATACGAGCAGTACTTC. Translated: CASRGSPYEQYF.

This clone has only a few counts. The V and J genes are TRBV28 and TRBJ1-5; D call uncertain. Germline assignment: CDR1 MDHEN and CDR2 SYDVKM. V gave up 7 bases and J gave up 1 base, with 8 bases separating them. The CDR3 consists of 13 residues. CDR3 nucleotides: TGTGCCAGCATGAGGGTAAGCAATCAGCCCCAGCATTTT. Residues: CASMRVSNQPQHF.

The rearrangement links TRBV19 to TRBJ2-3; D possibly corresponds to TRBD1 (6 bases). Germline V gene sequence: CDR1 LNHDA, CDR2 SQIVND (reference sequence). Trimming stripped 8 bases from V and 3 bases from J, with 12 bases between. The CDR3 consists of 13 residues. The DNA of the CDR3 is TGTGCCAGTCGGGAAACAGGGACAGATACGCAGTATTTT. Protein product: CASRETGTDTQYF.

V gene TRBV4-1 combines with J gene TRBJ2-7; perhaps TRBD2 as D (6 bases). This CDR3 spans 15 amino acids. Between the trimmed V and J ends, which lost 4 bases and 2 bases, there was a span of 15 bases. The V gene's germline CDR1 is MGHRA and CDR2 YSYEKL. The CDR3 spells CASSLGGGRTYEQYF. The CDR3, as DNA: TGCGCCAGCAGCCTTGGGGGAGGACGTACCTACGAGCAGTACTTC.

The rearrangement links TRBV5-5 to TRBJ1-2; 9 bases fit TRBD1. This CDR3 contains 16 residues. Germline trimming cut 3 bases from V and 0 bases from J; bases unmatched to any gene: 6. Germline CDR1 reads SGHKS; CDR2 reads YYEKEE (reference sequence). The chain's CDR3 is CASSSAGQGTNYGYTF. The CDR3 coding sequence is TGTGCCAGCAGCTCTGCCGGACAGGGGACTAACTATGGCTACACCTTC.

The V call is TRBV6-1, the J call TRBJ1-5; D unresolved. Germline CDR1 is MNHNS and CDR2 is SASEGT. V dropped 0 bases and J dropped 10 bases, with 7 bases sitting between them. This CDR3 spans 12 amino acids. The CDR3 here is CASSEARVPQHF. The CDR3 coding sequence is TGTGCCAGCAGTGAAGCGAGGGTACCCCAGCATTTT.

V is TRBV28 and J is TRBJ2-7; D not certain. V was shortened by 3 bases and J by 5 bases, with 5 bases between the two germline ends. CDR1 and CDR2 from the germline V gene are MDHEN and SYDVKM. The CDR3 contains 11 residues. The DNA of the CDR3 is TGTGCCAGCAGTTTGCTCAACGAGCAGTACTTC. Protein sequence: CASSLLNEQYF.

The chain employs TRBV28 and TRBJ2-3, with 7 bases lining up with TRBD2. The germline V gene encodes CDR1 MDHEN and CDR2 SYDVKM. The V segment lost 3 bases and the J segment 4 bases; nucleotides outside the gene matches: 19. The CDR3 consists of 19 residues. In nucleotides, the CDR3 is TGTGCCAGCAGTTTTAAGGCGGGAGTTTTAGAAACGGTCGCAGATACGCAGTATTTT. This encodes CASSFKAGVLETVADTQYF.

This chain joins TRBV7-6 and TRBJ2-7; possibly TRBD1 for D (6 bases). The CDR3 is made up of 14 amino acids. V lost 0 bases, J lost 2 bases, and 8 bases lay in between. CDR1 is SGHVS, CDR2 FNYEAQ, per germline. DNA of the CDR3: TGTGCCAGCAGCTTAGCACAGGGTCCCTACGAGCAGTACTTC. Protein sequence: CASSLAQGPYEQYF.